This T cell receptor (beta chain) was captured in a study of CD8+ T cells in alopecia areata listed by TCRdb under 2018. At the level of the whole study: The treated patients, all with moderate-to-severe alopecia areata, were enrolled in an open-label pilot trial of oral tofacitinib given at 5 to 10 mg twice daily. The study used high-throughput TCRbeta sequencing to examine T cell clonal expansion in alopecia areata, in both the C3H/HeJ mouse model and human patients. Amplification of TCRbeta CDR3 regions was done by immunoSEQ multiplex PCR using 35 Vbeta forward primers and 13 Jbeta reverse primers. RNA came from the PAXgene miRNA kit for fixed scalp, the miRNeasy kit for PBMCs, and the RNeasy kit for mouse skin. Scalp clonality was compared across normal scalp (n=4), patchy alopecia areata scalp (n=8), and alopecia totalis/universalis scalp (n=8). Scalp tissue and sorted CD4+ and CD8+ peripheral blood T cells from patchy and totalis/universalis alopecia areata patients and from healthy controls were covered by human TCRbeta sequencing. Tofacitinib-treated patients had biopsies at baseline and at 4 and 24 weeks of treatment, with a later scalp biopsy in several patients. Tofacitinib was administered for 6 to 18 months, and 6 months of follow-up off drug were then conducted to assess delayed response and recurrence.

Only a few counts were recorded for this clone. This clone's antigen is unknown. No base quality information exists; no much larger clone differs at one position. V is reduced by 2 bases and J by 0 bases, leaving a spacing of 10 bases between them. Sequences GTSNPN (CDR1) and SVGIG (CDR2) are obtained from the germline V gene (reference sequence). The CDR3 covers 14 residues, taking in both the cysteine and the phenylalanine. Just the 42-base CDR3 DNA is kept, in frame starting at base 1. The investigation overall reported the following: Compared with normal scalp, lesional scalp, particularly in alopecia totalis/universalis, had higher clonality and more expanded CD8+ clones, which suggests antigenic drive. TCR sequences shared between patients were less clear than in mice, possibly partly because of HLA diversity in the patient population. Scalp TCR repertoire analysis is complicated because resident alphabeta T cells in normal human skin are also sequenced, whereas mouse skin is dominated by gammadelta T cells.

Lesional scalp punch biopsies and peripheral blood were obtained from alopecia areata patients. Scalp biopsies from humans were placed right away in PAXgene tissue containers for fixation. The library was prepared using the immunoSEQ multiplex PCR assay. To provide template for TCR sequencing, every sample had RNA extracted and reverse transcribed into cDNA. First-strand cDNA was synthesized using SuperScript III with a 2:1 mix of oligo-dT and random hexamers. Amplification bias was assessed with a synthetic immune receptor repertoire, and residual bias was removed computationally. Turning to the authors' computational methods: Raw reads were preprocessed to remove errors, and CDR3 was defined by IMGT conventions from the conserved cysteine to phenylalanine. Clonality was calculated as 1 minus Shannon entropy normalized by log2 of the number of productive unique TCRs. Scalp TCRbeta sequences were cross-referenced with sorted blood CD4 and CD8 repertoires so that the CD4 or CD8 identity of scalp clones could be inferred. The table comes from immuneACCESS by way of TCRdb, which keeps in-frame sequences with V and J called. Part of the clones is missing from these tables; in studies checked, under half for an unresolved V gene and the rest for unknown reasons. From that table come the V and J calls and clone size; the DNA was used to work out D and trimming. Within this sample are 9,500 to 15,000 clones, with roughly three fifths of them counted one time only. Of the sample, about an eighth is held by the ten largest clones.

Recombination joined TRBV30 with TRBJ1-1; matching of 5 bases hints at TRBD1 as the D gene. Sequencing was performed on skin. This sequence was found in a human donor with alopecia areata. The DNA is as follows: TGTGCCTGGAGTATAGGGACGATGAACACTGAAGCTTTCTTT. It encodes CAWSIGTMNTEAFF.